Presented here are 8 T cell receptor beta chains from one specimen sequenced in a study of identical twins. One entry per CDR3 protein results from TCRdb running MiXCR on the 5' RACE reads. Among 200,000 to 300,000 distinct CDR3 sequences, approximately 7% were seen once, and the ten largest hold 3.5% to 4%. These data are also associated with another study on yellow fever vaccine responses in identical twins.

The sample comprised memory (CD45RO+) T cells sorted from blood. These receptor sequences come from a woman under 30 in good health.

This clonotype came up many times. This chain connects TRBV13 to TRBJ1-1; D uncertain. The ends were cut back, 6 bases at V and 4 bases at J, with 12 bases in the middle. CDR1 and CDR2 (germline): PRHDT, FYEKMQ (reference sequence). The CDR3 covers 13 residues. CDR3 sequence reads: CASSPPLITEAFF. The DNA of the CDR3 is TGTGCCAGCAGTCCGCCTTTAATCACTGAAGCTTTCTTT.

This chain joins TRBV6-6 and TRBJ2-7; possibly TRBD2 for D (5 bases). The germline V gene has CDR1 MNHNY and CDR2 SVGAGI (reference sequence). The CDR3 has 11 residues. V dropped 4 bases and J dropped 5 bases, with 6 bases sitting between them. CDR3 region: CASSSGNEQYV. As DNA, the CDR3 is TGTGCCAGCAGTTCCGGGAACGAGCAGTACGTC.

This clonotype was seen ten or more times. In DNA, the CDR3 is TGTGCCAGCAGAAAAGACAGGGGGCCTTACGAGCAGTACTTC. This gives the protein CASRKDRGPYEQYF. V usage is TRBV12-3 or TRBV12-4 and J usage is TRBJ2-7, with 10 bases matching TRBD1. The CDR3 runs to 14 residues. V gave up 6 bases and J gave up 4 bases; unmatched junction bases: 6.

The J gene is TRBJ2-3, the V gene TRBV12-3 or TRBV12-4, with 10 nucleotides matching TRBD2. This CDR3 has 18 residues. Unmatched junction bases numbered 7, after V lost 1 base and J lost 0 bases. CDR3 DNA: TGTGCCAGCAGTTTAGGTCTAGCGGGGGAACTGAGCACAGATACGCAGTATTTT. It codes for CASSLGLAGELSTDTQYF.

The rearrangement uses TRBV5-1 and TRBJ2-3; D is ambiguous. CDR3 length equals 13 residues. Germline lookup yields CDR1 SGHRS and CDR2 YFSETQ. The ends were cut back, 6 bases at V and 0 bases at J, with 8 bases in the middle. The CDR3 bases are TGCGCCAGCAAAAACCCTAGCACAGATACGCAGTATTTT. Its translation: CASKNPSTDTQYF.

Only a few counts were recorded for this clonotype. The chain carries TRBV29-1 and TRBJ2-7, with D possibly matching TRBD1 (5 bases). The germline V and J ends were trimmed by 7 bases and 0 bases, with 10 bases remaining between them. The CDR3 has 12 amino acids. Per the germline V gene, CDR1 is SQVTM and CDR2 is ANQGSEA. CDR3 DNA: TGCAGCGCAGGGCTCAGCTCCTACGAGCAGTACTTC. Protein: CSAGLSSYEQYF.

J is TRBJ1-2 and V is TRBV5-5; D not resolved. Trimming shortened V by 1 base and J by 6 bases, and 10 bases separated the two germline ends. CDR3 length equals 13 residues. Germline V gene sequence: CDR1 SGHKS, CDR2 YYEKEE (reference sequence). CDR3 amino acids: CASSLNGNHGYTF. The CDR3 DNA reads as TGTGCCAGCAGCTTGAACGGGAACCATGGCTACACCTTC. Full variable domain (remainder filled in from reference TRBV5-5 and TRBJ1-2): DAGVTQSPTHLIKTRGQQVTLRCSPISGHKSVSWYQQVLGQGPQFIFQYYEKEERGRGNFPDRFSARQFPNYSSELNVNALLLGDSALYLCASSLNGNHGYTFGSGTRLTVV.

This clonotype showed up just a few times. The rearrangement joins TRBV7-6 to TRBJ2-5; the D gene is possibly TRBD1 (6 bases). CDR3 length: 14 residues. V was trimmed by 5 bases and J by 2 bases, leaving 12 bases between them. Germline V lookup: CDR1 SGHVS, CDR2 FNYEAQ. CDR3 sequence: CASSRGTQQETQYF. For the CDR3, the DNA is TGTGCCAGCAGCCGAGGGACACAACAAGAGACCCAGTACTTC.